These 32 T cell receptor beta chains share one sample of origin, sequenced in a study of cytomegalovirus exposure and HLA in healthy donors. The PCR was carried out with 60 Vbeta primers and 13 Jbeta primers. This table comes from immunoSEQ multiplex PCR, and its TCRdb copy is limited to in-frame clones, with some not included. In the table there are 98,000 or so clones, over 9.5% of which are singletons. The sample was PBMCs. These receptors all stem from a middle-aged man in good health and CMV-seropositive.

V gene TRBV6-5 combines with J gene TRBJ2-7, with a tentative D call TRBD1 (5 bases). The CDR3 is 14 residues long. Germline V gene sequence: CDR1 MNHEY, CDR2 SVGAGI. Deletions cut 8 bases from V and 1 base from J, with 15 bases between. The CDR3 DNA reads as TGTGCCAGCCTAGGGGAAGGGCCGTCCTACGAGCAGTACTTC. Residues: CASLGEGPSYEQYF.

The rearrangement links TRBV4-2 to TRBJ1-5; tentative D call: TRBD1 (6 bases). CDR3 length: 13 amino acids. Trimming cost V 8 bases and J 4 bases, with 12 bases left between them. The V gene's germline CDR1 is LGHNA and CDR2 YNFKEQ. CDR3: CASSTGWNQPQHF. DNA for the CDR3: TGTGCCAGCTCTACAGGGTGGAATCAGCCCCAGCATTTT.

V usage is TRBV4-2 and J usage is TRBJ1-1, with a weak D call TRBD1 (6 bases). The V gene lost 4 bases and the J gene lost 8 bases, with 11 bases spanning the gap. Germline CDR1 reads LGHNA; CDR2 reads YNFKEQ. The CDR3 is made up of 12 amino acids. CDR3 residues: CASSLLDREAFF. DNA of the CDR3: TGTGCCAGCAGCCTACTGGACAGAGAAGCTTTCTTT.

This CDR3 reads CASSLDRPSYNEQFF. CDR3 nucleotide sequence: TGTGCCAGCAGCCTAGACAGGCCTTCCTACAATGAGCAGTTCTTC. V usage is TRBV5-4 and J usage is TRBJ2-1; tentative D call: TRBD1 (6 bases). The germline V gene encodes CDR1 SGHNT and CDR2 YYREEE (reference sequence). V shed 4 bases and J shed 1 base, with 12 bases lying between them. This CDR3 contains 15 residues.

This chain links TRBV18 with TRBJ1-4; tentative D call: TRBD1 (6 bases). Deletions cut 2 bases from V and 3 bases from J, with 13 bases between. CDR1 is KGHSH and CDR2 is LQKENI in the germline V gene. The CDR3 length is 16 residues. The CDR3 loop is CASSPAITGSNEKLFF. The CDR3 DNA is TGTGCCAGCTCACCAGCAATAACAGGGTCTAATGAAAAACTGTTTTTT.

Only a few counts were recorded for this clone. The chain is built from TRBV21-1 and TRBJ1-4. TRBV21-1 is deemed a pseudogene. The CDR3 is 11 amino acids. CDR3 bases: TGTGCCAGCAGAATCGGGGAAAAACTGTTTTTT. It specifies CASRIGEKLFF.

There are a few counts of this clone. This chain connects TRBV5-1 to TRBJ2-2; D not certain. The CDR3 sequence is 14 residues long. V lost 0 bases and J 4 bases, leaving 7 bases between the germline ends. CDR1 is SGHRS, CDR2 YFSETQ, per germline. CDR3 nucleotides: TGCGCCAGCAGCTTGGGACAACCCACCGGGGAGCTGTTTTTT. Translation: CASSLGQPTGELFF.

This chain links TRBV6-1 with TRBJ2-3, with 7 bases matching TRBD1. The germline gives CDR1 MNHNS, CDR2 SASEGT. CDR3 length: 15 amino acids. Trimming cost V 6 bases and J 0 bases; bases outside gene matches: 6. The CDR3 DNA follows: TGTGCCAGCAGGACAGACAGGGCAAGCACAGATACGCAGTATTTT. It translates to CASRTDRASTDTQYF.

The J gene is TRBJ2-6, the V gene TRBV4-1; D may be TRBD1 (6 bases). In germline, CDR1 is MGHRA, CDR2 YSYEKL. The CDR3 is made up of 18 amino acids. Trimming cost V 4 bases and J 1 base, with 17 bases left between them. The CDR3 region is CASSPFQGTLSGANVLTF. The CDR3 DNA sequence: TGCGCCAGCAGCCCCTTTCAGGGGACCCTATCTGGGGCCAACGTCCTGACTTTC.

This sequence joins TRBV14 and TRBJ2-2; 9 bases map to TRBD2. CDR3 length: 14 amino acids. The V gene's germline CDR1 is SGHDN and CDR2 FVKESK. V dropped 8 bases and J dropped 3; count of bases not matched to a gene: 4. CDR3 nucleotides: TGTGCCAGCCGGCTAGCGGGACACACCGGGGAGCTGTTTTTT. This sequence encodes CASRLAGHTGELFF.

This sequence joins TRBV6-5 and TRBJ2-4; D is perhaps TRBD1 (5 bases). In germline, CDR1 is MNHEY, CDR2 SVGAGI. V gave up 0 bases and J gave up 12 bases, with 6 bases separating them. The CDR3 is 11 residues long. In DNA, the CDR3 is TGTGCCAGCAGTTACTCAGGGGCTCAGTACTTC. Amino acid sequence: CASSYSGAQYF.

Comment on this clone: The junction departs from germline at one end; a sequencing error may be responsible. The chain is built from TRBV19 and TRBJ1-5; 8 bases fit TRBD1. This CDR3 is 14 amino acids long. CDR1 is LNHDA, CDR2 SQIVND, per germline (reference sequence). The CDR3 is CASSPQGGNQPQNF. The CDR3 DNA reads as TGTGCCAGTAGTCCACAGGGGGGCAATCAGCCCCAGAATTTT.

This clone was recorded a few times. This chain joins TRBV10-3 and TRBJ2-1; 7 bases are a match to TRBD1. The CDR3 length is 14 residues. CDR1 and CDR2 from the germline V gene are ENHRY and SYGVKD. Unmatched junction bases numbered 5, after V lost 1 base and J lost 8 bases. The DNA of the CDR3 is TGTGCCATCAGTGAGTTGGGACAGAATCATGAGCAGTTCTTC. The encoded protein is CAISELGQNHEQFF.

The rearrangement links TRBV2 to TRBJ1-4; 11 nucleotides match TRBD1. Germline values: CDR1 SNHLY, CDR2 FYNNEI. Unmatched junction bases numbered 7, after V lost 8 bases and J lost 8 bases. This CDR3 comprises 14 residues. CDR3 sequence reads: CASDPDRGREKLFF. The CDR3 DNA reads as TGTGCCAGCGACCCGGACAGGGGGCGAGAAAAACTGTTTTTT.

The gene calls are TRBV2 and TRBJ2-3, with TRBD2 matching over 13 bases. The CDR3 is 14 residues long. Per the germline V gene, CDR1 is SNHLY and CDR2 is FYNNEI. J gave up 7 bases and V 7 bases, and 5 bases lay outside the gene matches. The CDR3 here is CASNGLAGVNTQYF. CDR3 DNA: TGTGCCAGCAACGGACTAGCGGGAGTTAATACGCAGTATTTT.

The gene calls are TRBV5-1 and TRBJ2-5; possible D gene TRBD2, 6 bases. CDR3 length: 15 residues. Germline V gives CDR1 SGHRS, CDR2 YFSETQ. V lost 2 bases, J lost 0 bases, and 11 bases lay in between. The CDR3 DNA is TGCGCCAGCAGCTTAAATAGCGGCAACCAAGAGACCCAGTACTTC. Its protein product is CASSLNSGNQETQYF.

CDR3 residues: CASSVAGSDNEQFF. The CDR3 bases are TGTGCCAGCAGCGTAGCAGGGTCGGACAATGAGCAGTTCTTC. The chain employs TRBV9 and TRBJ2-1; tentatively, D is TRBD1 (5 bases). The length of the CDR3 is 14 residues. V lost 0 bases, J lost 5 bases, and 9 bases lay in between. Looked up from germline, CDR1 is SGDLS and CDR2 is YYNGEE.

The J gene is TRBJ1-4, the V gene TRBV25-1; D gene ambiguous. The germline V and J ends were trimmed by 4 bases and 0 bases, with 9 bases remaining between them. The CDR3 has 15 residues. Germline-derived CDR1 and CDR2 are MGHDK and SYGVNS. CDR3 sequence reads: CASSVPVATNEKLFF. CDR3 DNA: TGTGCCAGCAGTGTACCGGTTGCAACTAATGAAAAACTGTTTTTT.

This chain links TRBV13 with TRBJ2-5; D remains ambiguous. The germline V gene has CDR1 PRHDT and CDR2 FYEKMQ (reference sequence). The CDR3 sequence is 12 residues long. V was trimmed by 4 bases and J by 0 bases, leaving 3 bases between them. The CDR3 is CASSSYQETQYF. As DNA, the CDR3 is TGTGCCAGCAGCTCGTACCAAGAGACCCAGTACTTC.

This clone was observed a few times. The chain joins TRBV27 to TRBJ2-7; D may be TRBD2 (5 bases). From germline, CDR1 is MNHEY and CDR2 SMNVEV (reference sequence). Trimming cost V 5 bases and J 3 bases, with 8 bases left between them. The CDR3 consists of 12 residues. Here the CDR3 reads CASSPSGYEQYF. The CDR3 DNA is TGTGCCAGCAGTCCAAGCGGCTACGAGCAGTACTTC.

A few counts support this clone. This chain links TRBV2 with TRBJ2-7, with 9 nucleotides matching TRBD1. This CDR3 has 14 residues. Trimming at V came to 6 bases and at J to 3 bases, leaving 6 bases not matched to a gene. Per the germline V gene, CDR1 is SNHLY and CDR2 is FYNNEI. CDR3 bases: TGTGCCAGCAGCAAACCGGGACAGGGCTACGAGCAGTACTTC. It translates to CASSKPGQGYEQYF.

The V and J genes are TRBV19 and TRBJ2-1, with 12 bases lining up with TRBD1. CDR1 is LNHDA and CDR2 is SQIVND in the germline V gene (reference sequence). The CDR3 contains 15 residues. Trimming cost V 5 bases and J 5 bases; bases outside gene matches: 4. This chain's CDR3 is CASSGTGGAHNEQFF. The CDR3 DNA reads TGTGCCAGTAGTGGGACAGGGGGCGCCCACAATGAGCAGTTCTTC.

The chain recombines TRBV6-5 with TRBJ2-1, with TRBD2 as a possible D gene (6 bases). This CDR3 has 13 amino acids. Germline CDR1 and CDR2: MNHEY and SVGAGI. Trimming cost V 5 bases and J 8 bases, with 13 bases left between them. For the CDR3, the DNA is TGTGCCAGCAGTATGACTCCGGGGGATGAGCAGTTCTTC. This codes for CASSMTPGDEQFF.

This clone was seen only a few times. The chain carries TRBV5-4 and TRBJ2-2; D is possibly TRBD2 (6 bases). Germline-derived CDR1 and CDR2 are SGHNT and YYREEE (reference sequence). The CDR3 covers 14 residues. V was clipped by 2 bases and J by 6 bases, with 11 bases between them. The CDR3 nucleotides read TGTGCCAGCAGCTTCGGAGGGAGTGCCGGGGAGCTGTTTTTT. Its translation: CASSFGGSAGELFF.

In its sample, this clone was seen a few times. The chain uses TRBV11-3 and TRBJ2-5; D remains unclear. The DNA end favors TRBJ2-7, so the J call may be wrong. This CDR3 contains 16 residues. Per germline, CDR1 SGHNT and CDR2 YENEEA. In DNA, the CDR3 is TGTGCCAGCAGCCCTAATCGGCAGGCGAGCTCCTACGAGCAGTACTTC. Amino acid sequence: CASSPNRQASSYEQYF.

This clone was observed a handful of times. The J gene is TRBJ1-1, the V gene TRBV6-5; 8 bases match TRBD1. Trimming took 0 bases from V and 4 from J; bases not matched to a gene: 4. Germline-derived CDR1 and CDR2 are MNHEY and SVGAGI. CDR3 length: 15 residues. CDR3 nucleotides: TGTGCCAGCAGTTACTCATCCGGGACAGGCACTGAAGCTTTCTTT. Residues: CASSYSSGTGTEAFF.

This clone was seen only a few times. V and J are TRBV5-1 and TRBJ2-5; D is unclear. Trimming took off 0 bases at V and 0 bases at J, with 6 bases between the two ends. The CDR3 runs to 14 residues. CDR1 and CDR2 from the germline V gene are SGHRS and YFSETQ. The CDR3, as DNA: TGCGCCAGCAGCTTGGCCGCAGACCAAGAGACCCAGTACTTC. Protein sequence: CASSLAADQETQYF.

The genes are TRBV5-6 and TRBJ1-3; no definite D call. Germline CDR1 is SGHDT and CDR2 is YYEEEE. Trimming pared 0 bases from V and 0 bases from J, leaving 13 bases between. The CDR3 sequence is 17 residues long. The CDR3 sequence is CASSLGANFRSGNTIYF. In DNA, the CDR3 is TGTGCCAGCAGCTTGGGGGCAAATTTCCGCTCTGGAAACACCATATATTTT.

CDR3: CASSSGQLNHQPQHF. Here the CDR3 DNA reads TGTGCCAGCAGTTCCGGACAACTCAACCATCAGCCCCAGCATTTT. The chain couples TRBV28 to TRBJ1-5; D perhaps matches TRBD1 (5 bases). The length of the CDR3 is 15 residues. Per the germline V gene, CDR1 is MDHEN and CDR2 is SYDVKM. V was trimmed by 4 bases and J by 5 bases, leaving 15 bases between them. The variable domain in full, completed from reference TRBV28 and TRBJ1-5, reads DVKVTQSSRYLVKRTGEKVFLECVQDMDHENMFWYRQDPGLGLRLIYFSYDVKMKEKGDIPEGYSVSREKKERFSLILESASTNQTSMYLCASSSGQLNHQPQHFGDGTRLSIL.

There are a few counts of this clone. V and J are TRBV2 and TRBJ1-4; D is perhaps TRBD1 (5 bases). CDR1 and CDR2 from the germline V gene are SNHLY and FYNNEI. There are 15 residues in the CDR3. The ends were cut back, 5 bases at V and 4 bases at J, with 14 bases in the middle. The CDR3 nucleotides read TGTGCCAGCAGTACCCAGGGTGCGGATAATGAAAAACTGTTTTTT. It codes for CASSTQGADNEKLFF.

This clone was found many times. The chain carries TRBV9 and TRBJ2-5, with D tentatively TRBD1 (5 bases). Trimming left V 3 bases short and J 2 bases short, with 11 bases between. Germline V gene lookup returns CDR1 SGDLS and CDR2 YYNGEE. The CDR3 contains 14 residues. CDR3 region: CASSETVLQETQYF. CDR3 nucleotides: TGTGCCAGCAGCGAGACAGTACTTCAAGAGACCCAGTACTTC.

This clone turned up a few times. CDR3 nucleotide sequence: TGTGCCAGCAGCTTAGGCCTGGACAGGGGAACCGATACGCAGTATTTT. This encodes CASSLGLDRGTDTQYF. The J gene is TRBJ2-3, the V gene TRBV13; 9 positions match TRBD1. Trimming cost V 0 bases and J 6 bases; bases outside gene matches: 7. The CDR3 has 16 residues. Per the germline V gene, CDR1 is PRHDT and CDR2 is FYEKMQ (reference sequence). Variable domain in full (rest from reference TRBV13 and TRBJ2-3): AAGVIQSPRHLIKEKRETATLKCYPIPRHDTVYWYQQGPGQDPQFLISFYEKMQSDKGSIPDRFSAQQFSDYHSELNMSSLELGDSALYFCASSLGLDRGTDTQYFGPGTRLTVL.